Each of the 27 T cell receptor beta chains below was sequenced from the same sample in a study of patients and donors after allogeneic stem cell transplantation. From the RT-PCR reads, TCRdb called clonotypes with MiXCR, one entry per CDR3 protein. The table records 400,000 to 500,000 distinct CDR3 sequences, approximately 16% of them present only once. Material for sequencing was blood, either unsorted or a sorted T cell fraction (not recorded which). The receptors originated from a human donor who was either an allogeneic HSCT recipient or a stem cell or donor lymphocyte infusion donor (not recorded which). It is not recorded whose cells these are; they may come from a transplant donor.

With respect to this clonotype: A read error may explain this, as a much larger clone is one base away. V is TRBV12-3 or TRBV12-4 and J is TRBJ1-2; TRBD1 matches at 8 bases. This CDR3 contains 13 residues. The CDR3 region has the DNA TGTGCCAGCAGTCCCGGACAGGGCCGTGGCTACTCCTTC. This translates into CASSPGQGRGYSF.

V usage is TRBV12-3 or TRBV12-4 and J usage is TRBJ2-7; D is uncertain. There are 17 residues in the CDR3. The V gene lost 3 bases and the J gene lost 7 bases, with 25 bases spanning the gap. CDR3 amino acids: CASSFRRVSQKVREQYF. CDR3 in DNA: TGTGCCAGCAGTTTCCGCCGAGTGAGTCAGAAAGTACGAGAGCAGTACTTC.

The sample holds a few counts of this clonotype. The rearrangement joins TRBV7-3 to TRBJ2-1; 13 bases line up with TRBD2. There are 16 residues in the CDR3. The germline gives CDR1 SGHTA, CDR2 FQGTGA. Losses at the gene ends were 5 bases for V and 8 bases for J; bases not matched to a gene: 9. The CDR3 sequence: CASSAELAGGEDEQFF. CDR3 sequence (DNA): TGTGCCAGCAGCGCCGAACTAGCGGGAGGGGAGGATGAGCAGTTCTTC.

This clonotype was detected only a few times. For the CDR3, the DNA is TGTGCCAGCAGTTCCGACGGACCAGGTTCACCCCTCCACTTT. Translation: CASSSDGPGSPLHF. This chain joins TRBV7-9 and TRBJ1-6; D not certain. V dropped 6 bases and J dropped 9 bases, with 15 bases sitting between them. The V gene's germline CDR1 is SEHNR and CDR2 FQNEAQ (reference sequence). This CDR3 has 14 amino acids.

This clonotype was observed a handful of times. This chain uses TRBV18 with TRBJ2-3; D is unclear. Trimming took 3 bases from V and 0 from J, leaving 10 bases between them. The germline gives CDR1 KGHSH, CDR2 LQKENI. The CDR3 runs to 15 residues. CDR3 amino acids: CASSPGALSTDTQYF. CDR3 bases: TGTGCCAGCTCACCCGGAGCCTTGAGCACAGATACGCAGTATTTT.

V and J are TRBV12-5 and TRBJ1-2; D perhaps matches TRBD1 (6 bases). V lost 6 bases, J lost 4 bases, and 21 bases lay in between. Germline assignment: CDR1 LGHNT and CDR2 FRNRAP. The CDR3 length is 16 residues. CDR3 nucleotides: TGTGCTAGTGGACCCCCTGTTGGACAGCAAATCTATGGCTACACCTTC. Protein: CASGPPVGQQIYGYTF.

The CDR3 DNA reads as TGTGCCAGCAGCGGAACTAGCGGGGCCTTGTCAGATACGCAGTATTTT. The encoded protein is CASSGTSGALSDTQYF. This chain links TRBV9 with TRBJ2-3; TRBD2 agrees at 10 bases. This CDR3 is built from 16 residues. With V trimmed by 3 bases and J by 4 bases, 8 bases remained unmatched. Germline lookup yields CDR1 SGDLS and CDR2 YYNGEE.

The chain combines TRBV3-1 with TRBJ1-2; 9 nucleotides agree with TRBD1. The CDR3 contains 14 residues. Looked up from germline, CDR1 is LGHDT and CDR2 is YNNKEL (reference sequence). The V segment lost 1 base and the J segment 7 bases; nucleotides outside the gene matches: 4. Written as DNA, the CDR3 is TGTGCCAGCAGCCAAGGACAGGGGGTGGTTGGCTACACCTTC. Protein product: CASSQGQGVVGYTF.

The chain links TRBV4-3 to TRBJ1-1; D unresolved. Germline V gene sequence: CDR1 LGHNA, CDR2 YSLEER. Trimming cost V 0 bases and J 1 base, with 9 bases left between them. CDR3 size: 15 residues. In nucleotides, the CDR3 is TGCGCCAGCAGCCAAGATCCGCCAGGGAACACTGAAGCTTTCTTT. Protein sequence: CASSQDPPGNTEAFF.

The rearrangement uses TRBV18 and TRBJ2-7; D unresolved. V lost 1 base and J lost 0, with 19 bases in between. The length of the CDR3 is 18 residues. Germline V CDR1 and CDR2: KGHSH, LQKENI. The CDR3 sequence: CASSPREISCRISYEQYF. The CDR3 DNA is TGTGCCAGCTCACCACGGGAAATAAGCTGCCGAATCTCCTACGAGCAGTACTTC.

The V gene is TRBV5-1, the J gene TRBJ2-6, with D unclear. Germline-derived CDR1 and CDR2 are SGHRS and YFSETQ. Trimming cost V 4 bases and J 4 bases, with 24 bases left between them. The CDR3 runs 19 residues. This CDR3 reads CASSQGRPRKDHGANVLTF. DNA for the CDR3: TGCGCCAGCAGCCAAGGGCGTCCAAGGAAGGACCACGGGGCCAACGTCCTGACTTTC. The whole variable domain, filled in from reference TRBV5-1 and TRBJ2-6, reads KAGVTQTPRYLIKTRGQQVTLSCSPISGHRSVSWYQQTPGQGLQFLFEYFSETQRNKGNFPGRFSGRQFSNSRSEMNVSTLELGDSALYLCASSQGRPRKDHGANVLTFGAGSRLTVL.

V usage is TRBV5-1 and J usage is TRBJ2-7, with D tentatively TRBD1 (5 bases). The germline V and J ends were trimmed by 1 base and 1 base, with 12 bases remaining between them. CDR1 is SGHRS, CDR2 YFSETQ, per germline. This CDR3 has 15 residues. The DNA of the CDR3 is TGCGCCAGCAGCTTGCTAGGACAAACGTCCTACGAGCAGTACTTC. It codes for CASSLLGQTSYEQYF.

V gene TRBV6-5 combines with J gene TRBJ2-5, with TRBD2 matching over 10 bases. J gave up 4 bases and V 0 bases, and 8 bases lay outside the gene matches. The CDR3 has 17 residues. Germline V gene data show CDR1 as MNHEY and CDR2 as SVGAGI. CDR3 sequence reads: CASSYSIIPSGRETQYF. The CDR3 DNA reads TGTGCCAGCAGTTACTCGATCATCCCTAGCGGGAGAGAGACCCAGTACTTC.

V is TRBV7-9 and J is TRBJ2-7; D unclear. Germline CDR1 SEHNR, CDR2 FQNEAQ (reference sequence). The CDR3 extends over 12 amino acids. Trimming pared 3 bases from V and 3 bases from J, leaving 6 bases between. The CDR3 DNA reads TGTGCCAGCAGCTTTCTGAACTACGAGCAGTACTTC. This gives the protein CASSFLNYEQYF.

This clonotype has a single count. The V call is TRBV6-6, the J call TRBJ2-3, with D maybe TRBD2 (5 bases). The length of the CDR3 is 13 residues. The V end was cut by 1 base, the J end by 3 bases, with 5 bases between. Per the germline V gene, CDR1 is MNHNY and CDR2 is SVGAGI (reference sequence). In DNA, the CDR3 is TGTGCCAGCAGTTACTGCGGGACAGATACGCAGTATTTT. The encoded protein is CASSYCGTDTQYF.

This clonotype has only a few counts. The V and J genes are TRBV20-1 and TRBJ2-7; unclear D gene. Germline-derived CDR1 and CDR2 are DFQATT and SNEGSKA (reference sequence). Deletions cut 1 base from V and 5 bases from J, with 6 bases between. This CDR3 region has 11 residues. The CDR3 sequence: CSARAGNEQYF. CDR3 sequence (DNA): TGCAGTGCTAGAGCTGGGAACGAGCAGTACTTC.

This clonotype came up many times. This chain connects TRBV20-1 to TRBJ2-1; 7 bases map to TRBD2. The CDR3 has 14 amino acids. CDR1 and CDR2 from the germline V gene are DFQATT and SNEGSKA (reference sequence). J gave up 7 bases and V 2 bases, and 8 bases lay outside the gene matches. CDR3: CSARWGRAQNEQFF. The CDR3 DNA sequence: TGCAGTGCTAGATGGGGGAGGGCCCAGAATGAGCAGTTCTTC.

This chain links TRBV11-2 with TRBJ2-7, with 7 bases fitting TRBD1. Germline loops: CDR1 SGHAT, CDR2 FQNNGV. The CDR3 is 15 residues long. The trim removed 3 bases at V and 4 bases at J, leaving 9 bases unmatched. DNA for the CDR3: TGTGCCAGCAGCTTTAGAAGGGACAGTACTTACGAGCAGTACTTC. This gives the protein CASSFRRDSTYEQYF.

J is TRBJ2-1 and V is TRBV20-1; TRBD2 is a possible D gene (6 bases). The CDR3 extends over 12 amino acids. V gave up 4 bases and J gave up 8 bases, with 12 bases separating them. The germline V gene has CDR1 DFQATT and CDR2 SNEGSKA (reference sequence). The DNA of the CDR3 is TGCAGTGCTACCCGACTAGTTTATGAGCAGTTCTTC. Protein: CSATRLVYEQFF.

This clonotype has a handful of counts. The junction differs from germline at one of its ends, possibly a read error. The chain links TRBV6-2 or TRBV6-3 to TRBJ2-5; D gene unclear. CDR1 is MNHEY and CDR2 is SVGEGT in the germline V gene. CDR3 length equals 12 residues. The CDR3 region has the DNA TGCGCGAGCTACCCCGGGCATGGGACCCAGTACTTC. This codes for CASYPGHGTQYF.

This clonotype was found a few times. This chain links TRBV15 with TRBJ1-5; D is unclear. The CDR3 extends over 13 amino acids. Germline V CDR1 and CDR2: LNHNV, YYDKDF (reference sequence). Trimming shortened V by 0 bases and J by 3 bases, and 3 bases separated the two germline ends. CDR3 region: CATSRDPNQPQHF. DNA for the CDR3: TGTGCCACCAGCAGAGATCCCAATCAGCCCCAGCATTTT.

This clonotype occurred a few times. This rearrangement joins TRBV4-2 to TRBJ2-5; possible D gene TRBD1, 6 bases. Germline CDR1 reads LGHNA; CDR2 reads YNFKEQ. The length of the CDR3 is 15 residues. Trimming pared 0 bases from V and 6 bases from J, leaving 14 bases between. The CDR3 reads CASSQDDRPGKTQYF. CDR3 nucleotides: TGTGCCAGCAGCCAAGACGACAGGCCCGGGAAGACCCAGTACTTC.

The chain uses TRBV2 and TRBJ2-3, with 11 bases aligning to TRBD2. Looked up from germline, CDR1 is SNHLY and CDR2 is FYNNEI. The CDR3 is made up of 16 amino acids. J gave up 1 base and V 6 bases, and 6 bases lay outside the gene matches. The CDR3 DNA follows: TGTGCCAGCAGACCAACTAGCGGGAGTGGCACAGATACGCAGTATTTT. This sequence encodes CASRPTSGSGTDTQYF.

The genes are TRBV6-1 and TRBJ2-7; D is unclear. The CDR3 has 13 residues. From germline, CDR1 is MNHNS and CDR2 SASEGT. V was cut by 3 bases and J by 5 bases, with 11 bases left in between. CDR3 amino acids: CASSEESRHEQYF. CDR3 sequence (DNA): TGTGCCAGCAGTGAGGAAAGTCGGCACGAGCAGTACTTC.

This clonotype came up many times. The chain carries TRBV11-2 and TRBJ2-3; tentatively, D is TRBD1 (5 bases). Trimming shortened V by 0 bases and J by 4 bases, and 8 bases separated the two germline ends. Germline V gives CDR1 SGHAT, CDR2 FQNNGV. This CDR3 is built from 14 residues. The CDR3 DNA follows: TGTGCCAGCAGCTTAGACAGGGCCGCAGATACGCAGTATTTT. As protein: CASSLDRAADTQYF.

This clonotype came up a few times. The J gene is TRBJ2-3, the V gene TRBV24-1, with 11 bases fitting TRBD2. There are 17 residues in the CDR3. Per the germline V gene, CDR1 is KGHDR and CDR2 is SFDVKD. Trimming took 3 bases from V and 2 from J; bases not matched to a gene: 6. The CDR3 sequence: CATSDLFSGRDTDTQYF. The CDR3 DNA sequence: TGTGCCACCAGTGATCTATTTAGCGGGAGGGACACAGATACGCAGTATTTT.

V and J are TRBV5-1 and TRBJ2-1; 8 bases agree with TRBD1. The CDR3 spans 15 residues. Looked up from germline, CDR1 is SGHRS and CDR2 is YFSETQ. V was clipped by 1 base and J by 4 bases; unmatched bases: 4. Here the CDR3 DNA reads TGCGCCAGCAGCTTGCAGGGGGCGGAGTACAATGAGCAGTTCTTC. It translates to CASSLQGAEYNEQFF.